This T cell receptor beta chain is drawn from a study of beta chain features in type 1 diabetes. Overall study: On cell yields, gender and age, patients and healthy donors were similar.

This clone was detected only once. The entirety of the isolated RNA underwent reverse transcription, so expressed TCRB transcripts were sequenced. Sequencing used immunoSEQ multiplex PCR; TCRdb keeps in-frame clones, though not all of them. The data contain under 250,000 clones, 27% of them singletons. The CDR3 loop spans 14 amino acids. Germline CDR1 and CDR2: SNHLY and FYNNEI. V shed 5 bases and J 6 bases; nucleotides not matched to a gene: 6. The sequenced material came from central memory CD4+ T cells from blood. The chain employs TRBV2 and TRBJ2-2; 7 positions match TRBD1. The TCR originated in a man aged 25 to 40 in good health. The CDR3 DNA reads TGTGCCAGCAGTAGACAGGGTGGTCCCGGGGAGCTGTTTTTT. Its translation: CASSRQGGPGELFF.